This T cell receptor (beta chain) is from a study of T cell responses to AZD1222 COVID-19 vaccine. Study-level results: Nearly half of spike-specific TCRs reportedly target variant regions that are unmutated in the B.1.351 and B.1.1.7 variants. Clonal diversity may have been underestimated, and the donors were mostly white British, with more females than males.

In its sample, this clone was seen once. Its specificity is unknown. Data came from immunoSEQ multiplex PCR; TCRdb stores just in-frame clones and leaves some out. Here the sample spans approximately 150,000 clones, approximately 90% being singletons. With 3 bases removed from V and 2 bases from J, the gap between germline ends came to 7 bases. The CDR3 is 13 amino acids. The V gene's germline CDR1 is ENHRY and CDR2 SYGVKD. The TCR originated in an adult in good health. The rearrangement uses TRBV10-3 and TRBJ2-5; D gene unclear. This specimen consisted of peripheral blood, obtained on day 0 of AZD1222 vaccination. This chain's CDR3 is CAISDANQETQYF. CDR3 sequence (DNA): TGTGCCATCAGTGATGCGAATCAAGAGACCCAGTACTTC.